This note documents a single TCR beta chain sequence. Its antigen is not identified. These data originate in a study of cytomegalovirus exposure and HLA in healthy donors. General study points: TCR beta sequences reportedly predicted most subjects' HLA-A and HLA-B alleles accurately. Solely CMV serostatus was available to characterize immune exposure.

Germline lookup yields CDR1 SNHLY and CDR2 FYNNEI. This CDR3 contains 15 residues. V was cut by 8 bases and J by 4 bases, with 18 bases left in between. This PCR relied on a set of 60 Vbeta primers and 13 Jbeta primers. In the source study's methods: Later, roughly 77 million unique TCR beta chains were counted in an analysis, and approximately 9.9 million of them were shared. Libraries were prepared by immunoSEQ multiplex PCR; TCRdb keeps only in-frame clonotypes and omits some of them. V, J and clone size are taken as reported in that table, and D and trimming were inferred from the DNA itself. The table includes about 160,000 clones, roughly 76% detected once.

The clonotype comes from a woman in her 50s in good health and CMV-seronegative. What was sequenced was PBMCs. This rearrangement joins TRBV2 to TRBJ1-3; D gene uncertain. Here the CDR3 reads CASSARTNKGNTIYF. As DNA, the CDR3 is TGTGCCAGCTCGGCTAGGACTAACAAAGGAAACACCATATATTTT. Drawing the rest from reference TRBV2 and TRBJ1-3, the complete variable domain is EPEVTQTPSHQVTQMGQEVILRCVPISNHLYFYWYRQILGQKVEFLVSFYNNEISEKSEIFDDQFSVERPDGSNFTLKIRSTKLEDSAMYFCASSARTNKGNTIYFGEGSWLTVV.